This passage covers 11 T cell receptor beta chains from one sample sequenced in a study of blood T cell repertoires in COVID-19. The repertoire was sequenced with immunoSEQ multiplex PCR; TCRdb's copy has only in-frame clones and lacks some. The sample consists of approximately 52,000 clones, 86% of them appearing once. The sample consisted of peripheral blood. Receptors originate from a man between 60 and 75 years old with acute or convalescent COVID-19.

The chain carries TRBV3-1 (or the pseudogene TRBV3-2) and TRBJ2-5, with 8 bases fitting TRBD2. Per germline, CDR1 LGHDT and CDR2 YNNKEL (reference sequence). V was clipped by 3 bases and J by 4 bases; unmatched bases: 13. The CDR3 covers 17 residues. The DNA for the CDR3 is TGTGCCAGCAGCCACCCCGAGGTGTTAGCGGGATTAGAGACCCAGTACTTC. This sequence encodes CASSHPEVLAGLETQYF.

This chain connects TRBV9 to TRBJ2-1, with 8 positions matching TRBD2. V was clipped by 0 bases and J by 8 bases; unmatched bases: 10. The CDR3 sequence is 16 residues long. In germline, CDR1 is SGDLS, CDR2 YYNGEE. DNA for the CDR3: TGTGCCAGCAGCGTAGTGATGAGCGGGGGATTCGATGAGCAGTTCTTC. Amino acids: CASSVVMSGGFDEQFF.

The J gene is TRBJ2-2, the V gene TRBV28; D may be TRBD2 (5 bases). CDR1 is MDHEN, CDR2 SYDVKM, per germline. The V end was cut by 5 bases, the J end by 0 bases, with 10 bases between. CDR3 length: 15 residues. The chain's CDR3 is CASSGGLSNTGELFF. The DNA of the CDR3 is TGTGCCAGCAGTGGTGGACTTTCGAACACCGGGGAGCTGTTTTTT. The variable domain in full, with the rest retrieved from reference TRBV28 and TRBJ2-2, is DVKVTQSSRYLVKRTGEKVFLECVQDMDHENMFWYRQDPGLGLRLIYFSYDVKMKEKGDIPEGYSVSREKKERFSLILESASTNQTSMYLCASSGGLSNTGELFFGEGSRLTVL.

The chain links TRBV27 to TRBJ2-7; 12 nucleotides line up with TRBD1. CDR3 size: 16 residues. After removal of 6 bases from V and 2 bases from J, the junction contained 8 bases not matched to a gene. Germline CDR1 reads MNHEY; CDR2 reads SMNVEV (reference sequence). The CDR3 region has the DNA TGTGCCAGCAGGCTTAGGGGACAGGGGGCTACCTACGAGCAGTACTTC. It encodes CASRLRGQGATYEQYF.

The chain is built from TRBV14 and TRBJ2-5; 14 bases are shared with TRBD2. Unmatched junction bases numbered 3, after V lost 4 bases and J lost 2 bases. The CDR3 loop spans 16 amino acids. From germline, CDR1 is SGHDN and CDR2 FVKESK. The CDR3 nucleotides read TGTGCCAGCAGCCGTGGGACTAGCGGGGGACAAGAGACCCAGTACTTC. Encoded protein: CASSRGTSGGQETQYF.

The J gene is TRBJ2-7, the V gene TRBV13, with 16 bases matching TRBD2. The CDR3 loop spans 20 amino acids. The V segment lost 4 bases and the J segment 5 bases; nucleotides outside the gene matches: 17. Germline loops: CDR1 PRHDT, CDR2 FYEKMQ (reference sequence). Here the CDR3 reads CASSSHTNPGTSGGGDEQYF. The CDR3 nucleotides are TGTGCCAGCAGCTCACACACTAACCCCGGGACTAGCGGGGGGGGTGACGAGCAGTACTTC.

The J gene is TRBJ2-2, the V gene TRBV11-2; 9 nucleotides match TRBD2. The junction had 13 bases not matched to a gene; V was cut back by 4 bases and J by 4 bases. The CDR3 is made up of 18 amino acids. Germline CDR1 is SGHAT and CDR2 is FQNNGV. The CDR3 DNA is TGTGCCAGCAGCTCGGTCCTTCGGCTAGCGGGGACCACCGGGGAGCTGTTTTTT. Encoded protein: CASSSVLRLAGTTGELFF. Combining the CDR3 with reference TRBV11-2 and TRBJ2-2 gives the whole variable domain EAGVAQSPRYKIIEKRQSVAFWCNPISGHATLYWYQQILGQGPKLLIQFQNNGVVDDSQLPKDRFSAERLKGVDSTLKIQPAKLEDSAVYLCASSSVLRLAGTTGELFFGEGSRLTVL.

V usage is TRBV27 and J usage is TRBJ2-1, with TRBD2 matching over 8 bases. CDR3 size: 16 residues. V trimming: 6 bases; J trimming: 8 bases; junction bases outside the gene matches: 15. CDR1 is MNHEY and CDR2 is SMNVEV in the germline V gene (reference sequence). CDR3 bases: TGTGCCAGCAGCAAATATACCGGGACTAGTAATCATGAGCAGTTCTTC. Protein sequence: CASSKYTGTSNHEQFF.

The chain employs TRBV6-5 and TRBJ1-1; 10 nucleotides line up with TRBD1. V shed 9 bases and J 0 bases; nucleotides not matched to a gene: 7. This CDR3 has 15 amino acids. Germline-derived CDR1 and CDR2 are MNHEY and SVGAGI. CDR3 sequence: CASRQGAGMNTEAFF. The CDR3 DNA reads TGTGCCAGTAGACAGGGGGCCGGTATGAACACTGAAGCTTTCTTT.

The chain joins TRBV9 to TRBJ1-1, with D unresolved. Deletions cut 4 bases from V and 0 bases from J, with 10 bases between. CDR3 length: 14 residues. Germline values: CDR1 SGDLS, CDR2 YYNGEE. Here the CDR3 reads CASSPSIMNTEAFF. The CDR3 region has the DNA TGTGCCAGCAGCCCCAGTATCATGAACACTGAAGCTTTCTTT.

The genes are TRBV7-9 and TRBJ2-7, with D maybe TRBD1 (5 bases). The CDR3 runs 13 residues. The V end was cut by 5 bases, the J end by 3 bases, with 11 bases between. Germline assignment: CDR1 SEHNR and CDR2 FQNEAQ (reference sequence). CDR3 sequence: CASSQDRDYEQYF. As DNA, the CDR3 is TGTGCCAGCAGCCAAGACAGAGACTACGAGCAGTACTTC.